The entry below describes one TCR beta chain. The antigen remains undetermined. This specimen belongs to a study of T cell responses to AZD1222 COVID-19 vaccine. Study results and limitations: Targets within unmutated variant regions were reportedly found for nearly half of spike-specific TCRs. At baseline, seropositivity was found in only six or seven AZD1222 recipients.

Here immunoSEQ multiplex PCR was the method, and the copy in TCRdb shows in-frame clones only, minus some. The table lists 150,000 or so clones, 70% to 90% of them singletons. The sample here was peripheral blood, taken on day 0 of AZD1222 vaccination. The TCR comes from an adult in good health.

The CDR3 spells CASSRTGESRAGGSPLHF. CDR3 nucleotide sequence: TGTGCCAGCAGCAGGACAGGGGAAAGTCGGGCCGGCGGTTCACCCCTCCACTTT. The rearrangement links TRBV5-5 to TRBJ1-6; TRBD1 matches at 9 bases. The germline CDR1 and CDR2 sequences are SGHKS and YYEKEE (reference sequence). This CDR3 has 18 residues. Trimming cost V 4 bases and J 9 bases; bases outside gene matches: 17.